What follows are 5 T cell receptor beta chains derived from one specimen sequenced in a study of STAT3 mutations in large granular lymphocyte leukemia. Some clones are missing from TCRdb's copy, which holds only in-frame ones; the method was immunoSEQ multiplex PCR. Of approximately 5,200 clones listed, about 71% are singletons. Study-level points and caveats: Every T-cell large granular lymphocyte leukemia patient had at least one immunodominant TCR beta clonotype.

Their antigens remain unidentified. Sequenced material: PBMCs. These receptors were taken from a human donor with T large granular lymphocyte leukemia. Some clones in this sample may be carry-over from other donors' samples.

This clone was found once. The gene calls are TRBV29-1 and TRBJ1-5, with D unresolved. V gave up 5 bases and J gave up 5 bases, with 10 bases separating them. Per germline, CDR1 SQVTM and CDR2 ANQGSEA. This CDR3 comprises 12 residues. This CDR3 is CSVRGTDQPQHF. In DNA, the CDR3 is TGCAGCGTTCGTGGAACCGATCAGCCCCAGCATTTT.

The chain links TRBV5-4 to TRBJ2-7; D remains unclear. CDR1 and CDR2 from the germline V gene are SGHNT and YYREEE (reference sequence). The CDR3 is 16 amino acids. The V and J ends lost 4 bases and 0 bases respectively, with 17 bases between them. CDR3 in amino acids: CASSPSSRPSSYEQYF. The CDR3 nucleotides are TGTGCCAGCAGCCCCTCGTCCAGACCCAGCTCCTACGAGCAGTACTTC.

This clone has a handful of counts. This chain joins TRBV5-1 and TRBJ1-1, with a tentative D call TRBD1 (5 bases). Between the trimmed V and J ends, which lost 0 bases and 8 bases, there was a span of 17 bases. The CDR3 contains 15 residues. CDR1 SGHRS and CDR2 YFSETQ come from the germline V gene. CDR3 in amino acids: CASSLARDGGFEAFF. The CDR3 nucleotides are TGCGCCAGCAGCTTGGCTCGGGACGGTGGCTTCGAAGCTTTCTTT.

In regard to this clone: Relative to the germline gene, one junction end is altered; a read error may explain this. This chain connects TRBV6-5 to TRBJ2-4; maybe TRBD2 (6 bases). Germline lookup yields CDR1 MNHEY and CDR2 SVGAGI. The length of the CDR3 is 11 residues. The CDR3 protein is CASTDGGRLNF. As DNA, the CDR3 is TGTGCCAGCACCGACGGGGGAAGGCTGAACTTC.

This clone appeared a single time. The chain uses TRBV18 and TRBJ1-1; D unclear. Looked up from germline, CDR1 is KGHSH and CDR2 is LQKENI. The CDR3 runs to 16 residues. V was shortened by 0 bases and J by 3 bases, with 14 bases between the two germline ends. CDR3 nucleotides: TGTGCCAGCTCACCACCGTACGGGGTCCGTCACACTGAAGCTTTCTTT. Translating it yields CASSPPYGVRHTEAFF.